This T cell receptor (beta chain) is drawn from a study of cytomegalovirus exposure and HLA in healthy donors. The germline V gene has CDR1 SGHNT and CDR2 YYREEE (reference sequence). The length of the CDR3 is 13 residues. The V gene lost 3 bases and the J gene lost 1 base, with 7 bases spanning the gap. PCR used 60 Vbeta primers and 13 Jbeta primers. Using immunoSEQ multiplex PCR, the repertoire was profiled, and TCRdb retains in-frame clones only, with some absent. The sample has 100,000 to 150,000 clones; 74% are singletons. The clonotype originates from a man aged 35 to 55 in good health and CMV-seropositive. The sequenced sample was PBMCs. The chain couples TRBV5-4 to TRBJ1-2; D is uncertain. The CDR3 nucleotides are TGTGCCAGCAGCTCGGTAGTTAACTATGGCTACACCTTC. It encodes CASSSVVNYGYTF.